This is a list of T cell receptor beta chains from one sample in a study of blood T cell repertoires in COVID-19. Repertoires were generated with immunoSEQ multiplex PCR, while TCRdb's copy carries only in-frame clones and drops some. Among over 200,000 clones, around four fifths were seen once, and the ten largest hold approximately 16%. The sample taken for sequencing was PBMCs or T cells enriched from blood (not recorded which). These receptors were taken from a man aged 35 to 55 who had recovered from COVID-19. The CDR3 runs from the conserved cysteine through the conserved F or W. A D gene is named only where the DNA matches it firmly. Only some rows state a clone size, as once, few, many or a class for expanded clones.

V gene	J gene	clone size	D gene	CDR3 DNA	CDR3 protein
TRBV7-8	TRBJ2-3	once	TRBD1	TGTGCCAGCAGCTTAGTCCCCGGGACAGGGGTAGATACGCAGTATTTT	CASSLVPGTGVDTQYF
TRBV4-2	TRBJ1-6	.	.	TGTGCCAGCAGCCGTGCCGGGGGGGACAACTATAATTCACCCCTCCACTTT	CASSRAGGDNYNSPLHF
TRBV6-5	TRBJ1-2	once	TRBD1	TGTGCCAGCACCGGGACAGGGGTAGGCGGCTACACCTTC	CASTGTGVGGYTF
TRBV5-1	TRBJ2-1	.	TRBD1	TGCGCCAGTATCCCGTCCCCCGGACAGGGTGCCGAAGAGCAGTTCTTC	CASIPSPGQGAEEQFF
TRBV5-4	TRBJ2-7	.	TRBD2	TGTGCCAGCAGCGTATCCGGGACTAGCGACCGCTCCTACGAGCAGTACTTC	CASSVSGTSDRSYEQYF
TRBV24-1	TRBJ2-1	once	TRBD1	TGTGCCACCAGTGATCGGGACAGGGGGCCAAACAATGAGCAGTTCTTC	CATSDRDRGPNNEQFF
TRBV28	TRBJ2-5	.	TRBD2	TGTGCCAGCAGTTCGCCCTTCTCTGCGGGAGGGCCCCGAGAGACCCAGTACTTC	CASSSPFSAGGPRETQYF
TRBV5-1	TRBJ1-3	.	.	TGCGCCAGCAGCCCCAGGGCTGAAGGAAACACCATATATTTT	CASSPRAEGNTIYF
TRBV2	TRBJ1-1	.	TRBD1	TGTGCCAGCACGACAGGGGGGACTGAAGCTTTCTTT	CASTTGGTEAFF
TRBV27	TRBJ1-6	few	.	TGTGCCAGCAGTCCTAGCATGAATTCACCCCTCCACTTT	CASSPSMNSPLHF
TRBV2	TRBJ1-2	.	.	TGTGCCAGCAGTGACGCCAGGGGTGGGTATGGCTACACCTTC	CASSDARGGYGYTF
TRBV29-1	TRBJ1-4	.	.	TGCAGCGCCGAGGACCCAGTAACAAGCCCCACAGGAAAACTGTTTTTT	CSAEDPVTSPTGKLFF
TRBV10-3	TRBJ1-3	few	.	TGTGCCTCACAACGGACTGGCGGGGCCCGAAACACCATATATTTT	CASQRTGGARNTIYF
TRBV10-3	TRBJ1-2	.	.	TGTGCCATCAGTGAGCGTGGACAGTTTGGCTACACCTTC	CAISERGQFGYTF
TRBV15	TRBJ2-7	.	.	TGTGCCACCAGCAGAGGACTAGGAGGATTTGCCGAGCAGTACTTC	CATSRGLGGFAEQYF
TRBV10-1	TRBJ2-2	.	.	TGCGCCAGCAGTGGGACAGTTGTGGTTTCCGGGGAGCTGTTTTTT	CASSGTVVVSGELFF
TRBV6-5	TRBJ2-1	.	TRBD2	TGTGCCAGCAGGCCGGGACTAGCGGGCCGAGCCCAGCAGTTCTTC	CASRPGLAGRAQQFF
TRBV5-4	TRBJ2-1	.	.	TGTGCCAGCAGCCCGGGGGTGTCTGGGCAGGCTGGCAATCAGCAGTTCTTC	CASSPGVSGQAGNQQFF
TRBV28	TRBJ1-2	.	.	TGTGCCAGCAGTTTGCGGGGACGGCTTAACTATGGCTACACCTTC	CASSLRGRLNYGYTF
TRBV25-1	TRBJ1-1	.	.	TGTGCCAGCAGTGGCACAGGGTTTGCTTTCTTT	CASSGTGFAFF
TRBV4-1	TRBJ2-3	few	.	TGCGCCAGCAGCCTCTCGCGGGGTGGTGTTAGCACAGATACGCAGTATTTT	CASSLSRGGVSTDTQYF
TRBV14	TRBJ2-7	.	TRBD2	TGTGCCAGCAGCCACCTCCGCGGGGGGACCTACGAGCAGTACTTC	CASSHLRGGTYEQYF
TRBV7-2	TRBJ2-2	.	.	TGTGCCAGCAGAGCCCCAGGGTGGAACACCGGGGAGCTGTTTTTT	CASRAPGWNTGELFF
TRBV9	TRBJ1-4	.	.	TGTGCCAGCAGCGGCAGGAGGAGTAATGAAAAACTGTTTTTT	CASSGRRSNEKLFF
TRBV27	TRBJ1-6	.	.	TGTGCCAGCAGTTTATTTGCTCGGCGGTACTATAATTCACCCCTCCACTTT	CASSLFARRYYNSPLHF
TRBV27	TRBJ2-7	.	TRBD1	TGTGCCAGCAGACGGACAGGGGGCCCCTACGAGCAGTACTTC	CASRRTGGPYEQYF
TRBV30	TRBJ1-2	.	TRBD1	TGTGCCTCCGCAGGGGGTATAGGGTTTCATGGCTACACCTTC	CASAGGIGFHGYTF
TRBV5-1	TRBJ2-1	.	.	TGCGCCAGCAGCCACAGGGTTAAAAGCTACAATGAGCAGTTCTTC	CASSHRVKSYNEQFF
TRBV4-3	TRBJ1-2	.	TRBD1	TGCGCCAGCAGCCAACCTCCGGGACAGCCCTATGGCTACACCTTC	CASSQPPGQPYGYTF
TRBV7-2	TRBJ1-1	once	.	TGTGCCAGCAGCCTAACAAGAGGAGCTTTCTTT	CASSLTRGAFF
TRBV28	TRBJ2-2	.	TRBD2	TGTGCCAGCAGTTTTCGACTAGCGGCCGGGGAGCTGTTTTTT	CASSFRLAAGELFF
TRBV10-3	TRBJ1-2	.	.	TGTGCCATCAGTGAGTCGACTTTTCGCGGCTACACCTTC	CAISESTFRGYTF
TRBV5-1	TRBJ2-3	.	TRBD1	TGCGCCAGCAGCTGGGGACAGGTCAGCGTAACAGATACGCAGTATTTT	CASSWGQVSVTDTQYF
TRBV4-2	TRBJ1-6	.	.	TGTGCCAGCAGCCAAGGTGGCGTGAACAGGCCACCCCTCCACTTT	CASSQGGVNRPPLHF
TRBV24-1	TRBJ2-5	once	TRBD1	TGTGCCACCAGTGACCCGGGACAGGGGCGCCAAGAGACCCAGTACTTC	CATSDPGQGRQETQYF
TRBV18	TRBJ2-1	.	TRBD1	TGTGCCAGCTCACCACAAGGGGGCGACTACAATGAGCAGTTCTTC	CASSPQGGDYNEQFF
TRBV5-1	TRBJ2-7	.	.	TGCGCCAGCGCCGGTCAAACCTCTTACGAGCAGTACTTC	CASAGQTSYEQYF
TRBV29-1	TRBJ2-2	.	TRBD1	TGCAGCGGCCTCTCCCTTATGACAGGGCCCGGGGAGCTGTTTTTT	CSGLSLMTGPGELFF
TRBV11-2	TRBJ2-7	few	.	TGTGCCAGCAGACACCCTTGGTTGAGGAACGAGCAGTACTTC	CASRHPWLRNEQYF
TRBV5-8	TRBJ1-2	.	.	TGTGCCAGCACACTCGAAGGGGAATTGCCTGGCTACACCTTC	CASTLEGELPGYTF
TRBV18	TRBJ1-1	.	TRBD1	TGTGCCAGCGGGGGACAGCGAAGTACGGCTGAAGCTTTCTTT	CASGGQRSTAEAFF
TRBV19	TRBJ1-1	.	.	TGTGCCAGTAGTATAGGCAGGGGAATTAGTGAAGCTTTCTTT	CASSIGRGISEAFF
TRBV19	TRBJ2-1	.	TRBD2	TGTGCCAGTAGTTTCTTAGCGGGAGTTTTTAATGAGCAGTTCTTC	CASSFLAGVFNEQFF
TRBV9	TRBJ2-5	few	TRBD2	TGTGCCAGCAGTCTTCTTCTAGCGGGGGGGCCAGAGACCCAGTACTTC	CASSLLLAGGPETQYF
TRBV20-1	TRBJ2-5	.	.	TGCAGTGCGGACTTAGGAGAGACCCAGTACTTC	CSADLGETQYF
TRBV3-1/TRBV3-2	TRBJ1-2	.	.	TGTGCCAGCAGCTCTGACAGGAACTATGGCTACACCTTC	CASSSDRNYGYTF
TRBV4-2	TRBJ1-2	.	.	TGTGCCAGCAGCCAAGATTTTGGGGGGAGGGATGGCTACACCTTC	CASSQDFGGRDGYTF
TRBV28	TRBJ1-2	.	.	TGTGCCAGCACGGGCAGGGTAGTGGGCTACACCTTC	CASTGRVVGYTF
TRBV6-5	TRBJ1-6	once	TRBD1	TGTGCCAGCAGTTACCAGACAGGGCGTAATTCACCCCTCCACTTT	CASSYQTGRNSPLHF
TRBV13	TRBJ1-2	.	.	TGTGCCAGCACCCAGGGCAGAGTCTCCTATGGCTACACCTTC	CASTQGRVSYGYTF
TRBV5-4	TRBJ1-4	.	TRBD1	TGTGCCAGCAGCTTCGCCGGGACAGGGAATGAAAAACTGTTTTTT	CASSFAGTGNEKLFF